This T cell receptor (beta chain) derives from a study of CD8 T cells in ankylosing spondylitis. Whole-study findings and limits: Blood of patients with ankylosing spondylitis appeared to be characterized by a TCR beta motif of eight highly homologous variants. Significant enrichment of disease-linked clones was reportedly seen in matched ankylosing spondylitis synovial fluid.

Quantitative 5'-RACE with molecular barcodes generated TCR beta libraries. One entry per CDR3 protein, called by TCRdb with MiXCR from the 5' RACE reads. The data contain under 400,000 distinct CDR3 sequences, 11% of them singletons. Worth noting for this clonotype: Its target is unknown.

V lost 0 bases to trimming and J lost 5 bases, with 16 bases between them. The CDR3 has 16 amino acids. The germline gives CDR1 MGHRA, CDR2 YSYEKL. Sequencing was carried out using blood, either unsorted or a sorted T cell fraction (not recorded which). The chain links TRBV4-1 to TRBJ2-5, with D possibly called TRBD1 or TRBD2 (5 bases each). The TCR comes from a female donor with ankylosing spondylitis or in good health (not recorded which). The CDR3, as DNA: TGCGCCAGCAGCCAAGACTTGGGACCCCGCCCGGAGACCCAGTACTTC. This codes for CASSQDLGPRPETQYF.